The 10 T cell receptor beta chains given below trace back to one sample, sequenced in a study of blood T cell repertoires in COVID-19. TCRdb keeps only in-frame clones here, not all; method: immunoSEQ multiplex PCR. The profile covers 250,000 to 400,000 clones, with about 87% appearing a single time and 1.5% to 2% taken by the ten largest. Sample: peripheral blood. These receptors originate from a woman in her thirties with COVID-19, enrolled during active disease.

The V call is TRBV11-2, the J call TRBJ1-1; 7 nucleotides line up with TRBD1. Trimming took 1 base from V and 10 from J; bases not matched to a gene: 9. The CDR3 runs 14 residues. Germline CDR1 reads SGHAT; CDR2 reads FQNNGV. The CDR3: CASSLVGQGGRAFF. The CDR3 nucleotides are TGTGCCAGCAGCTTAGTCGGGCAGGGGGGTAGAGCTTTCTTT. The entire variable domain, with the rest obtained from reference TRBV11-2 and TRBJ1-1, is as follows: EAGVAQSPRYKIIEKRQSVAFWCNPISGHATLYWYQQILGQGPKLLIQFQNNGVVDDSQLPKDRFSAERLKGVDSTLKIQPAKLEDSAVYLCASSLVGQGGRAFFGQGTRLTVV.

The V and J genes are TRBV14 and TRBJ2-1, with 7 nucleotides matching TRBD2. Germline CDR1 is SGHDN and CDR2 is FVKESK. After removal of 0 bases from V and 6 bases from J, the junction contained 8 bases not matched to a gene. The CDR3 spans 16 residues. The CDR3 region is CASSQDSWGGFNEQFF. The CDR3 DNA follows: TGTGCCAGCAGCCAAGACTCGTGGGGGGGGTTCAATGAGCAGTTCTTC.

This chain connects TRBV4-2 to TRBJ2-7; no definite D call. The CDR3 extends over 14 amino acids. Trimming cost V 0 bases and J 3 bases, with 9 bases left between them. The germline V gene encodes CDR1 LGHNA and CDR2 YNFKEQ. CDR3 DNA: TGTGCCAGCAGCCAAGATAGCCGACTCTACGAGCAGTACTTC. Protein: CASSQDSRLYEQYF.

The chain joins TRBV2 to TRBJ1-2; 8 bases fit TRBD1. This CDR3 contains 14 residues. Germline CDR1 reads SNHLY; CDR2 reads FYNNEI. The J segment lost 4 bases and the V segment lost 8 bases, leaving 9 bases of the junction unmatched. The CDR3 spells CASRETGDGYGYTF. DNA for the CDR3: TGTGCCAGCCGCGAGACAGGGGACGGCTATGGCTACACCTTC.

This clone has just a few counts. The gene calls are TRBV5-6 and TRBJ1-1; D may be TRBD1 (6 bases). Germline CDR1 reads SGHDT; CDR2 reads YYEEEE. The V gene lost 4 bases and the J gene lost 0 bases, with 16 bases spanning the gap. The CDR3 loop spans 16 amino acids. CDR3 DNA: TGTGCCAGCAGCCTAGGGGGTATCGGAGTGAACACTGAAGCTTTCTTT. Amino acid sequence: CASSLGGIGVNTEAFF.

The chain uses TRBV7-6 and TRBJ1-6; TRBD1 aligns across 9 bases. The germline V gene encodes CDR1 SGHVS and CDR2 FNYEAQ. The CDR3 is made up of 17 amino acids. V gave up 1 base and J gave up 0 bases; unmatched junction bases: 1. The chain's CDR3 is CASSLGTGVSYNSPLHF. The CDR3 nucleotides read TGTGCCAGCAGCTTAGGGACAGGGGTCTCCTATAATTCACCCCTCCACTTT. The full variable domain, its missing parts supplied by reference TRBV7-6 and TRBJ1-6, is GAGVSQSPRYKVTKRGQDVALRCDPISGHVSLYWYRQALGQGPEFLTYFNYEAQQDKSGLPNDRFSAERPEGSISTLTIQRTEQRDSAMYRCASSLGTGVSYNSPLHFGNGTRLTVT.

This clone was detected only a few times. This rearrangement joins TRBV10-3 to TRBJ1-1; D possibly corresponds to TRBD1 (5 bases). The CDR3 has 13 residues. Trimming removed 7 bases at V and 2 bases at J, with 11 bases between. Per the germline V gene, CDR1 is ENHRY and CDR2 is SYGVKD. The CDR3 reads CAIKAGKNTEAFF. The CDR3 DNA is TGTGCCATCAAAGCAGGGAAAAACACTGAAGCTTTCTTT.

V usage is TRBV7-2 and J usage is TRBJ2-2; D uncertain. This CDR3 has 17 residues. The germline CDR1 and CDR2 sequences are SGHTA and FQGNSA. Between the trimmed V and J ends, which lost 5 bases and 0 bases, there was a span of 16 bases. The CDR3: CASSAPGFGSNTGELFF. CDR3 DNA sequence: TGTGCCAGCAGCGCTCCAGGCTTCGGATCGAACACCGGGGAGCTGTTTTTT.

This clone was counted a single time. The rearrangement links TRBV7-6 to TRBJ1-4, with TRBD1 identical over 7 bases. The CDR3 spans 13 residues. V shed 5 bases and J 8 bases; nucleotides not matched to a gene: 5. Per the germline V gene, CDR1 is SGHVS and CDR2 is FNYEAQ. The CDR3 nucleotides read TGTGCCAGCAGCGCAGGGGGTCGGGAAAAACTGTTTTTT. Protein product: CASSAGGREKLFF.

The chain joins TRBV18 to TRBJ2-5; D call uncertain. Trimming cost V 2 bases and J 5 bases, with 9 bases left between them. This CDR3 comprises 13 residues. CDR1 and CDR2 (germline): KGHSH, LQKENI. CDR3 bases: TGTGCCAGCTCACCAGCCCAACGGGAGACCCAGTACTTC. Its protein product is CASSPAQRETQYF.